These T cell receptor beta chains were read from a single sample in a study of CD8+ T cells in alopecia areata. Clones were sequenced by immunoSEQ multiplex PCR, and TCRdb holds only the in-frame ones, with some missing. The repertoire includes 190,000 or so clones, around 58% of them detected once, and 10% to 15% sits in the top ten. Sequencing used CD8+ T cells sorted from blood, obtained at week 24, from a patient treated with tofacitinib. The receptors were sampled from a human donor with alopecia areata. The CDR3 runs from the conserved cysteine through the conserved F or W. The D gene is left open where the match is weak. Clone sizes are given selectively: once, few, many, or a class where the clone is expanded.

v_call,j_call,d_call,clone_size,cdr3_aa,cdr3_nt
TRBV4-1,TRBJ1-6,.,.,CASSRSLYNSPLHF,TGCGCCAGCAGCCGCTCGCTTTATAATTCACCCCTCCACTTT
TRBV7-9,TRBJ2-3,.,few,CASSLESDTQYF,TGTGCCAGCAGCTTAGAGTCAGATACGCAGTATTTT
TRBV14,TRBJ1-2,.,few,CASSQDPQFPNYGYTF,TGTGCCAGCAGCCAAGATCCACAGTTTCCTAACTATGGCTACACCTTC
TRBV2,TRBJ2-3,.,.,CASSEIGQTTDTQYF,TGTGCCAGCAGTGAAATAGGACAGACCACAGATACGCAGTATTTT
TRBV27,TRBJ1-2,.,.,CASTPTGGGYGYTF,TGTGCCAGCACCCCTACTGGGGGTGGCTATGGCTACACCTTC
TRBV2,TRBJ2-1,.,few,CASSEASKPEQFF,TGTGCCAGCAGTGAAGCTAGTAAGCCTGAGCAGTTCTTC
TRBV29-1,TRBJ2-2,.,.,CSVVDSGLDTGELFF,TGCAGCGTTGTGGATTCGGGATTGGACACCGGGGAGCTGTTTTTT
TRBV5-1,TRBJ2-6,.,few,CASSLDGSSGANVLTF,TGCGCCAGCAGCTTGGACGGAAGCTCTGGGGCCAACGTCCTGACTTTC
TRBV11-2,TRBJ2-5,TRBD2,few,CASSSRLAAEETQYF,TGTGCCAGCAGCTCTAGACTAGCGGCAGAAGAGACCCAGTACTTC
TRBV5-1,TRBJ2-7,TRBD1,.,CASSWGGDRDPFHYEQYF,TGCGCCAGCAGCTGGGGAGGGGACAGGGATCCCTTTCACTACGAGCAGTACTTC
TRBV27,TRBJ1-1,TRBD1,.,CASSFRDRGLTEAFF,TGTGCCAGCAGTTTCCGGGACAGGGGGCTCACTGAAGCTTTCTTT
TRBV7-2,TRBJ2-1,.,.,CASSLKGFEQFF,TGTGCCAGCAGCTTAAAGGGCTTCGAGCAGTTCTTC
TRBV2,TRBJ2-5,TRBD2,.,CASRATTSWRETQYF,TGTGCCAGCAGGGCGACGACTAGCTGGCGGGAGACCCAGTACTTC
TRBV5-1,TRBJ2-1,TRBD2,few,CASSLRLAGESEQFF,TGCGCCAGCAGCCTCAGACTAGCGGGTGAGAGTGAGCAGTTCTTC
TRBV2,TRBJ1-5,.,.,CASKQGSLDNQPQHF,TGTGCCAGCAAACAGGGCTCCCTTGACAATCAGCCCCAGCATTTT
TRBV19,TRBJ2-1,.,few,CASSPDLLRFEQFF,TGTGCCAGTAGCCCGGACCTTCTTCGTTTTGAGCAGTTCTTC
TRBV27,TRBJ2-2,TRBD1,.,CASSLGQVGELFF,TGTGCCAGCAGCTTAGGACAGGTCGGGGAGCTGTTTTTT
TRBV27,TRBJ1-2,.,once,CASSPSYQYGYTF,TGTGCCAGCAGTCCATCCTACCAATATGGCTACACCTTC
TRBV2,TRBJ1-1,.,.,CASQKNTEAFF,TGTGCCAGCCAAAAGAACACTGAAGCTTTCTTT
TRBV13,TRBJ2-7,TRBD2,.,CASSLGRGEQYF,TGTGCCAGCAGCCTCGGGAGGGGCGAGCAGTACTTC
TRBV6-5,TRBJ1-1,.,.,CASQVQVNTEAFF,TGTGCCAGCCAGGTACAGGTGAACACTGAAGCTTTCTTT
TRBV29-1,TRBJ2-1,TRBD1,few,CSVLDRATYNEQFF,TGCAGCGTTTTGGACAGGGCTACCTACAATGAGCAGTTCTTC
TRBV29-1,TRBJ2-1,TRBD1,few,CSVEEGGAMYEQFF,TGCAGCGTTGAGGAAGGGGGCGCGATGTATGAGCAGTTCTTC
TRBV7-2,TRBJ1-2,.,.,CASSSDGYTF,TGTGCCAGCAGCTCGGATGGCTACACCTTC
TRBV7-9,TRBJ2-5,TRBD1,.,CASSSDRERETQYF,TGTGCCAGCAGCTCGGACAGGGAGAGAGAGACCCAGTACTTC
TRBV6-1,TRBJ2-2,TRBD2,.,CASSEGEGNTGELFF,TGTGCCAGCAGTGAAGGGGAGGGGAACACCGGGGAGCTGTTTTTT
TRBV19,TRBJ1-1,TRBD1,.,CASSGTGLEAFF,TGTGCCAGTAGCGGGACAGGGCTTGAAGCTTTCTTT
TRBV5-1,TRBJ2-7,TRBD1,.,CASNPEQGATYEQYF,TGCGCCAGCAACCCAGAACAGGGGGCCACCTACGAGCAGTACTTC
TRBV21-1,TRBJ2-7,.,few,CASSQTYAF,TGTGCCAGCAGCCAGACTTACGCGTTC
TRBV18,TRBJ2-2,TRBD1,medium-sized,CASSPPDRAFTGELFF,TGTGCCAGCTCACCACCGGACAGGGCCTTCACCGGGGAGCTGTTTTTT